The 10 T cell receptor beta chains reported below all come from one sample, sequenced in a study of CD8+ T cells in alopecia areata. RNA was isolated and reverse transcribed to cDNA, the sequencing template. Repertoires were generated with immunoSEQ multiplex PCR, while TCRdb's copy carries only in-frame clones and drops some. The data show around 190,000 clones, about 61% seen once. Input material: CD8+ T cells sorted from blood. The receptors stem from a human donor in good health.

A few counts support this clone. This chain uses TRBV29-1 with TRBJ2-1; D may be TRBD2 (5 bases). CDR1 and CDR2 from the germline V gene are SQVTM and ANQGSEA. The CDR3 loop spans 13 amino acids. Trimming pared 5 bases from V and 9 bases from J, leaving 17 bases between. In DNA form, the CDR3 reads TGCAGCGTTCCCCTACTAGTACCGGCTGAGCAGTTCTTC. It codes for CSVPLLVPAEQFF.

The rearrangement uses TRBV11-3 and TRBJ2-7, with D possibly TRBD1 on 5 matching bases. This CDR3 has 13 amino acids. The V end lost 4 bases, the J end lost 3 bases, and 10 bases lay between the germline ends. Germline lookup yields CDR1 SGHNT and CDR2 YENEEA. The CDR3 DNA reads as TGTGCCAGCAGCTCCTTCGACAGCTACGAGCAGTACTTC. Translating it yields CASSSFDSYEQYF. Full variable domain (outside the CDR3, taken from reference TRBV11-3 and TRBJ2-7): EAGVVQSPRYKIIEKKQPVAFWCNPISGHNTLYWYLQNLGQGPELLIRYENEEAVDDSQLPKDRFSAERLKGVDSTLKIQPAELGDSAVYLCASSSFDSYEQYFGPGTRLTVT.

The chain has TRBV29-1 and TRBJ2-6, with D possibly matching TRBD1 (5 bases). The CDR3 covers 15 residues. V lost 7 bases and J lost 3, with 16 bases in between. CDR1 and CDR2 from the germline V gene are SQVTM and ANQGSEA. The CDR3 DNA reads TGCAGCGCCAATGACAGTCCAGGTGGGGCCAACGTCCTGACTTTC. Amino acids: CSANDSPGGANVLTF.

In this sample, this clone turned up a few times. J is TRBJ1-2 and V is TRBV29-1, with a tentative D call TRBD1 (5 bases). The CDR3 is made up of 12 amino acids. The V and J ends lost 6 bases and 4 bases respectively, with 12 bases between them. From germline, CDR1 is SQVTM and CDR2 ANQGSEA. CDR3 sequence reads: CSVPGLSYGYTF. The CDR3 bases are TGCAGCGTGCCGGGACTAAGCTATGGCTACACCTTC.

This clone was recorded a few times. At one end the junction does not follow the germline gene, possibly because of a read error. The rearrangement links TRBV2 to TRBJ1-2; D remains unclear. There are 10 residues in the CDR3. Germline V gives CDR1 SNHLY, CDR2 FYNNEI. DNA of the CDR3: TGTGCCAGCAGTGAAGCCCTGACTGCCTTC. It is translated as CASSEALTAF.

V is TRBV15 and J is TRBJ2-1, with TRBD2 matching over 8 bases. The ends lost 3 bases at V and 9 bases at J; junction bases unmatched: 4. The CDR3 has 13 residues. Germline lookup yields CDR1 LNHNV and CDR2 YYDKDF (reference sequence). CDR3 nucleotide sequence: TGTGCCACCAGCAGCGGACTAGCCGGTGAGCAGTTCTTC. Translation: CATSSGLAGEQFF. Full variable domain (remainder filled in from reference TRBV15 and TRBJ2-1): DAMVIQNPRYQVTQFGKPVTLSCSQTLNHNVMYWYQQKSSQAPKLLFHYYDKDFNNEADTPDNFQSRRPNTSFCFLDIRSPGLGDTAMYLCATSSGLAGEQFFGPGTRLTVL.

The CDR3 coding sequence is TGTGCCAGCAGCCCAACCAGTGGGACAAGCCTTTTCGAGCAGTACTTC. Translated: CASSPTSGTSLFEQYF. The rearrangement links TRBV7-9 to TRBJ2-7; the D gene is possibly TRBD1 (6 bases). V dropped 5 bases and J dropped 6 bases, with 23 bases sitting between them. The CDR3 is made up of 16 amino acids. Germline V gene sequence: CDR1 SEHNR, CDR2 FQNEAQ (reference sequence).

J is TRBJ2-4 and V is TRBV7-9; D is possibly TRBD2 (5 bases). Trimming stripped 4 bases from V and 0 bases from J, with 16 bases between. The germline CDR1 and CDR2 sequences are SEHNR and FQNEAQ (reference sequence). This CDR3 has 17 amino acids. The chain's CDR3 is CASSSGEWELAKNIQYF. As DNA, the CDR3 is TGTGCCAGCAGCTCCGGGGAATGGGAGCTAGCCAAAAACATTCAGTACTTC.

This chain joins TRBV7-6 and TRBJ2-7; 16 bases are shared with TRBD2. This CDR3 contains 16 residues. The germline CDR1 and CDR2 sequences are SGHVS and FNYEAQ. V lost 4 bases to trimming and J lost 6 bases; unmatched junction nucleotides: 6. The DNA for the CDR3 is TGTGCCAGCAGCTCCCTGGGACTAGCGGGGGGGCTCGAGCAGTACTTC. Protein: CASSSLGLAGGLEQYF.

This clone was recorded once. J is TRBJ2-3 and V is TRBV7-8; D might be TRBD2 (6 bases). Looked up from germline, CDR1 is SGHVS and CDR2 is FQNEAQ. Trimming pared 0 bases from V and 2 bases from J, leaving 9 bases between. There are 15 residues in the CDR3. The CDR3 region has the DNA TGTGCCAGCAGCTTAGCGGGGGGATTCACAGATACGCAGTATTTT. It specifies CASSLAGGFTDTQYF.